The clone carrying this T cell receptor beta chain has only a few counts. Its antigen remains unknown. TCRdb analysed the RT-PCR reads with MiXCR anew, one entry per CDR3 protein. The data contain about 300,000 distinct CDR3 sequences, 21% of them singletons. This sample is part of a study of response to subunit inactivated influenza vaccine. Study results and caveats: Every seasonal influenza vaccination brings in few new T cells, the authors suggested.

The sequencing here drew on PBMCs from blood, taken 21 months after vaccination. The clonotype was recovered from a man in his fifties or sixties who received an inactivated influenza vaccine.

The chain's CDR3 is CASKPGQPQETQYF. The CDR3 DNA follows: TGTGCCAGCAAACCGGGACAGCCACAAGAGACCCAGTACTTC. The chain couples TRBV2 to TRBJ2-5; 7 bases agree with TRBD1. The CDR3 is 14 residues long. Germline V lookup: CDR1 SNHLY, CDR2 FYNNEI. V shed 7 bases, J shed 2 bases, and the junction held 7 bases outside the gene matches.